This T cell receptor (beta chain) was profiled in a study of shared clonotypes between healthy human individuals. Study-wide results and limits: Clonotypes that were shared across a few donors made up roughly 5% of naive CD4 clonotypes.

V was trimmed by 0 bases and J by 8 bases, leaving 11 bases between them. The CDR3 is 13 residues long. Germline V lookup: CDR1 SGHRS, CDR2 YFSETQ. Naive CD4+ cells were CD45RA-selected; the remaining cells were memory. Original handling: In the immunoSEQ data, sequences were junction-only and lacked quality scores, so filtering differed. Data came from immunoSEQ multiplex PCR; TCRdb stores just in-frame clones and leaves some out. The V and J calls and the clone size are those of that table, but D and trimming were determined from the DNA. The data hold 1,100,000 or so clones, with approximately 78% observed a single time. Comments on this clone: No antigen is known for it.

The chain couples TRBV5-1 to TRBJ1-2; D gene ambiguous. Sequenced input: memory CD4+ T cells from PBMCs. The sample's subset: CD45RA-negative fraction. This receptor was obtained from a man younger than 30 in good health. Some clones in this sample may be carry-over from other donors' samples. CDR3 sequence (DNA): TGCGCCAGCAGCTTGGAGCGGTTCCGGGGCTACACCTTC. Translated: CASSLERFRGYTF.